The 3 T cell receptor beta chains below all came from one sample that was sequenced in a study of CD8 T cells in ankylosing spondylitis. Each CDR3 protein is one row after TCRdb ran MiXCR on the 5' RACE reads. This table holds approximately 90,000 distinct CDR3 sequences, roughly 8% found once. Sequenced: blood, either unsorted or a sorted T cell fraction (not recorded which). The receptors were gathered from a male donor with ankylosing spondylitis or in good health (not recorded which).

This clonotype was seen many times. This chain links TRBV30 with TRBJ2-7; no definite D call. Germline V gene lookup returns CDR1 GTSNPN and CDR2 SVGIG (reference sequence). V lost 1 base and J 2 bases, leaving 9 bases between the germline ends. This CDR3 has 13 residues. CDR3 DNA: TGTGCCTGGAGTGGCGGCAGCACCTACGAGCAGTACTTC. Amino acids: CAWSGGSTYEQYF.

Of note for this clonotype: A much larger clone differs from this one at a single base, so this may be a read error. This chain uses TRBV29-1 with TRBJ2-3; D is unresolved. The CDR3 contains 12 residues. V was trimmed by 3 bases and J by 8 bases, leaving 12 bases between them. Per germline, CDR1 SQVTM and CDR2 ANQGSEA. DNA for the CDR3: TGCAGCGTTGACGTGGGCCTGGGTACGCAGTATTTT. It translates to CSVDVGLGTQYF.

Note on this clonotype: Mismatch with germline at one junction end may stem from a read error. The chain recombines TRBV6-1 with TRBJ1-4; D not certain. Per germline, CDR1 MNHNS and CDR2 SASEGT. CDR3 length equals 14 residues. The CDR3 DNA is TGTGTCAGCAGTCCATCGGGCCTTGGGGAAAAACTGTTTTTT. Protein sequence: CVSSPSGLGEKLFF.